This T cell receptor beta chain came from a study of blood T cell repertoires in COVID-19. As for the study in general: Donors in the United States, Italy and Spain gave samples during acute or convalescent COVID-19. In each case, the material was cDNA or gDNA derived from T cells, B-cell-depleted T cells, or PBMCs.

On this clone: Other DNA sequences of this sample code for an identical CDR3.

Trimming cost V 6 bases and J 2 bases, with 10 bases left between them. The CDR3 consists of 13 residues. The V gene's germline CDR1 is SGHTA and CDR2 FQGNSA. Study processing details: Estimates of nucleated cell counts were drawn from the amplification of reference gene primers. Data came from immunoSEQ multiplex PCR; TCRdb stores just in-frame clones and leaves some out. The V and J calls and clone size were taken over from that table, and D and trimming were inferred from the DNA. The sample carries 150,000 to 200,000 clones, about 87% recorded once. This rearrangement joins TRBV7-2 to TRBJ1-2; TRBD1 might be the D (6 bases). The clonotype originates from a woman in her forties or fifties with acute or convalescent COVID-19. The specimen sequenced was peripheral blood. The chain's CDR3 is CASSSTGNYGYTF. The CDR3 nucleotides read TGTGCCAGCAGTTCCACAGGGAACTATGGCTACACCTTC.